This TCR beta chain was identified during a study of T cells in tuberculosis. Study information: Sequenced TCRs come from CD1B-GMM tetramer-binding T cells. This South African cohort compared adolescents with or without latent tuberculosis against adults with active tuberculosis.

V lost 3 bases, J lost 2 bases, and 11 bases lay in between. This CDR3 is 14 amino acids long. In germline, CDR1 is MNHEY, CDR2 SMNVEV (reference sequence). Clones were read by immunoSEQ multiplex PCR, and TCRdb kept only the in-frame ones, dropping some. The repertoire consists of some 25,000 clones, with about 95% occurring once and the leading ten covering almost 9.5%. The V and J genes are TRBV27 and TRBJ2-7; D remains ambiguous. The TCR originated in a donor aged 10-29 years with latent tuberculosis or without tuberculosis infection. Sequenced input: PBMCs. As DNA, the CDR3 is TGTGCCAGCAGTTTCGCGGCCCTAGCCTACGAGCAGTACTTC. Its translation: CASSFAALAYEQYF.